This record covers a single TCR beta chain. Its antigen is not known. The sample comes from a study of T cell responses to AZD1222 COVID-19 vaccine. Study-level points and caveats: Regions left unmutated in variants are reportedly the target of nearly half of spike-specific TCRs. In a largely white British group with more females than males, clonal diversity was possibly underestimated.

V lost 1 base to trimming and J lost 10 bases, with 14 bases between them. This CDR3 contains 15 residues. CDR1 SGHTA and CDR2 FQGTGA come from the germline V gene. Data came from immunoSEQ multiplex PCR; TCRdb stores just in-frame clones and leaves some out. In the table there are some 130,000 clones, roughly 91% of which are singletons. Samples with a second dose at about 4 or about 12 weeks were pooled together. This sequence joins TRBV7-3 and TRBJ1-6; D possibly corresponds to TRBD1 (5 bases). The specimen comprised peripheral blood, sampled 28 days after the second AZD1222 dose. This sequence originates from an adult who received the AZD1222 COVID-19 vaccine. The CDR3 loop reads CASSLMGDRSSPLHF. Here the CDR3 DNA reads TGTGCCAGCAGCTTAATGGGGGATAGGTCATCACCCCTCCACTTT.